This TCR beta chain comes out of a study of T cells in Graves' hyperthyroidism and ophthalmopathy. The investigators amplified TCR beta CDR3 regions from RNA transcripts. Using the HTBI primer set, a first-round RT-PCR was run on the TCR CDR3. MiXCR, run by TCRdb on the multiplex PCR reads, gives a single entry per CDR3 protein. The data show 350,000 to 450,000 distinct CDR3 sequences, 17% seen once. This clonotype was counted a few times. The CDR3 is 15 amino acids. J lost 3 bases, V lost 7 bases, and 9 bases had no gene match. Germline lookup yields CDR1 MDHEN and CDR2 SYDVKM. The sequenced sample consisted of blood. The clonotype comes from a woman in her 30s with Graves' hyperthyroidism that later progressed to Graves' ophthalmopathy. The chain is built from TRBV28 and TRBJ2-3, with 8 bases matching TRBD2. CDR3 protein: CASNTGGGLTDTQYF. Written as DNA, the CDR3 is TGTGCCAGCAATACCGGGGGGGGTTTGACAGATACGCAGTATTTT.